Listed here is a single T cell receptor (beta chain). The sample comes from a study of control samples from healthy donors and cancer patients. This CDR3 spans 13 amino acids. CDR1 and CDR2 from the germline V gene are SEHNR and FQNEAQ (reference sequence). V lost 1 base, J lost 6 bases, and 6 bases lay in between. Measured with immunoSEQ multiplex PCR; TCRdb has only the in-frame clones, and not every one. The data contain 70,000 to 90,000 clones, just under 95% of them seen just once; the ten biggest clones take up 4.8%. The clonotype comes from a young woman in good health. The chain recombines TRBV7-9 with TRBJ2-2; D is unclear. Specimen: blood. The CDR3 loop reads CASSLVRPGELFF. The CDR3 region has the DNA TGTGCCAGCAGCTTAGTTAGACCCGGGGAGCTGTTTTTT.